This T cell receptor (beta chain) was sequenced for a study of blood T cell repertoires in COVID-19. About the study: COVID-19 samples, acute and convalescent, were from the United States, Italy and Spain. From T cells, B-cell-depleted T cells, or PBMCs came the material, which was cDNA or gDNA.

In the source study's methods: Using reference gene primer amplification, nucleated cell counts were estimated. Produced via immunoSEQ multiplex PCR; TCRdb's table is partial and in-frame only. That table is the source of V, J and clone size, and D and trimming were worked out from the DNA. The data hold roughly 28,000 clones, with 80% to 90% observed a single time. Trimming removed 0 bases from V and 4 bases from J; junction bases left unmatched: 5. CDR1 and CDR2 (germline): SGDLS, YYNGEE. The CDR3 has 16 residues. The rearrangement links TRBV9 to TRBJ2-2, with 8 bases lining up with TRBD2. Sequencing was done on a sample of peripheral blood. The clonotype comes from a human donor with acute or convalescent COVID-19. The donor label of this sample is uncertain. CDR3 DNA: TGTGCCAGCAGCGTAGTAAGCGGGGGCGGCACCGGGGAGCTGTTTTTT. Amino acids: CASSVVSGGGTGELFF.